These T cell receptor beta chains were read from a single sample in a study of blood T cell repertoires in COVID-19. Method: immunoSEQ multiplex PCR; TCRdb's copy keeps in-frame clones and lacks some. The sample includes tens of thousands of clones, roughly 89% seen only once; the top ten take around 5.3%. The sequenced sample consisted of peripheral blood. These receptors came from a man between 50 and 59 years old with acute or convalescent COVID-19. Both conserved end residues are part of each CDR3. The D gene is left open where the match is weak. The listing skips clone size in some rows; elsewhere it reads once, few, many or a size class.

V gene	D gene	J gene	clone size	CDR3 protein	CDR3 DNA
TRBV18	-	TRBJ2-4	-	CASSPPGAENIQYF	TGTGCCAGCTCGCCACCGGGGGCGGAAAACATTCAGTACTTC
TRBV6-6	TRBD1	TRBJ1-5	-	CASSTLTGGGEPQHF	TGTGCCAGCAGTACCCTGACAGGGGGCGGAGAGCCCCAGCATTTT
TRBV18	TRBD1	TRBJ2-7	-	CASSLGTATYEQYF	TGTGCCAGCTCTCTCGGGACAGCTACTTACGAGCAGTACTTC
TRBV27	TRBD1	TRBJ2-7	-	CASSQPHGTGIDEQYF	TGTGCCAGCAGTCAACCTCACGGGACAGGGATCGACGAGCAGTACTTC
TRBV10-1	-	TRBJ1-1	-	CASSEGGENTEAFF	TGCGCCAGCAGTGAGGGTGGAGAAAACACTGAAGCTTTCTTT
TRBV2	TRBD1	TRBJ2-5	-	CASSVGTGDVPYF	TGTGCCAGCAGTGTTGGGACAGGGGACGTCCCGTACTTC
TRBV6-5	TRBD2	TRBJ2-7	-	CASSSGLAGLREQYF	TGTGCCAGCAGTTCAGGACTAGCGGGACTGCGGGAGCAGTACTTC
TRBV6-6	-	TRBJ2-2	-	CASRWDSNTGELFF	TGTGCCAGCAGGTGGGACTCCAACACCGGGGAGCTGTTTTTT
TRBV25-1	-	TRBJ1-3	-	CASSDPLSGNTIYF	TGTGCCAGCAGTGATCCCCTCTCTGGAAACACCATATATTTT
TRBV7-9	-	TRBJ1-4	once	CASSLHGGGVEKLFF	TGTGCCAGCAGCTTACACGGGGGTGGGGTTGAAAAACTGTTTTTT
TRBV4-2	TRBD2	TRBJ2-1	-	CASSPDSGTSGNEQFF	TGTGCCAGCAGCCCGGACTCAGGGACTAGCGGCAATGAGCAGTTCTTC
TRBV14	-	TRBJ1-1	-	CASSAWTVNTEAFF	TGTGCCAGCAGCGCTTGGACAGTGAACACTGAAGCTTTCTTT
TRBV18	-	TRBJ1-1	-	CASSRRGGTSTEAFF	TGTGCCAGCTCACGTCGGGGCGGGACGAGCACTGAAGCTTTCTTT
TRBV19	-	TRBJ1-5	-	CASSIARGADQPQHF	TGTGCCAGTAGTATAGCACGGGGGGCCGATCAGCCCCAGCATTTT
TRBV6-5	-	TRBJ1-1	-	CASSRKTGQTEAFF	TGTGCCAGCTCGCGGAAGACAGGACAGACTGAAGCTTTCTTT
TRBV5-1	TRBD1	TRBJ1-2	few	CASSGRQGSHYGYTF	TGCGCCAGCAGCGGGCGACAGGGGAGCCACTATGGCTACACCTTC
TRBV28	TRBD2	TRBJ2-7	-	CASSFSRTSGGAMDSTEQYF	TGTGCCAGCAGTTTTTCCCGGACTAGCGGCGGAGCCATGGACTCTACGGAGCAGTACTTC
TRBV6-5	-	TRBJ2-3	-	CASSRGTDTQYF	TGTGCCAGCAGCCGGGGGACAGATACGCAGTATTTT
TRBV5-8	TRBD1	TRBJ1-1	-	CASSFTGVRTEAFF	TGTGCCAGCAGCTTTACAGGGGTTCGGACTGAAGCTTTCTTT
TRBV19	-	TRBJ1-5	-	CASSHPEFNQPQHF	TGTGCCAGTAGCCACCCCGAGTTTAATCAGCCCCAGCATTTT
TRBV7-2	TRBD1	TRBJ2-5	-	CASSTGTGRQETQYF	TGTGCCAGCAGCACCGGGACAGGGAGGCAAGAGACCCAGTACTTC
TRBV19	-	TRBJ2-7	-	CASSRKQGPYEQYF	TGTGCCAGTAGTCGAAAACAGGGACCCTACGAGCAGTACTTC
TRBV5-5	-	TRBJ1-2	-	CASSRTQGSSNYGYTF	TGTGCCAGCAGCCGAACTCAGGGATCGAGCAACTATGGCTACACCTTC
TRBV10-1	-	TRBJ2-3	-	CASSGGGNDYTDTQYF	TGCGCCAGCAGTGGCGGCGGGAACGATTACACAGATACGCAGTATTTT
TRBV6-6	TRBD1	TRBJ1-3	-	CASSPQGQGISGNTIYF	TGTGCCAGCAGTCCTCAAGGACAGGGGATCTCTGGAAACACCATATATTTT
TRBV7-8	TRBD2	TRBJ2-7	-	CASSLGTSGSYEQYF	TGTGCCAGCAGCTTAGGGACTAGCGGGAGCTACGAGCAGTACTTC
TRBV7-9	TRBD1	TRBJ2-7	once	CATSDRGAYEQYF	TGTGCCACCTCAGACAGGGGGGCCTACGAGCAGTACTTC
TRBV12-5	-	TRBJ1-3	-	CASGLSLAGNTIYF	TGTGCTAGTGGTTTGTCGCTGGCCGGAAACACCATATATTTT
TRBV11-3	TRBD1	TRBJ1-4	-	CASSLGGQTNEKLFF	TGTGCCAGCAGCTTAGGGGGACAGACAAATGAAAAACTGTTTTTT
TRBV28	TRBD2	TRBJ2-4	-	CASTRASGRVAKNIQYF	TGTGCCAGCACCCGAGCGAGCGGGAGGGTAGCCAAAAACATTCAGTACTTC
TRBV6-2/TRBV6-3	-	TRBJ2-5	-	CASSSPRGFRGQETQYF	TGTGCCAGCAGTTCCCCGCGAGGTTTCAGGGGACAAGAGACCCAGTACTTC